This T cell receptor (beta chain) comes out of a study of blood T cell repertoires in COVID-19. Study at large: Samples taken during acute and convalescent COVID-19 were collected in the United States, Italy and Spain.

Produced via immunoSEQ multiplex PCR; TCRdb's table is partial and in-frame only. The data show 70,000 or so clones, 75% to 95% seen once. The CDR3 consists of 14 residues. The germline V gene has CDR1 SGHDT and CDR2 YYEEEE. V gave up 5 bases and J gave up 4 bases; unmatched junction bases: 7. V gene TRBV5-6 combines with J gene TRBJ2-7, with 9 positions matching TRBD2. The sample was peripheral blood. This receptor was obtained from a woman younger than 35 with acute or convalescent COVID-19. In DNA form, the CDR3 reads TGTGCCAGCAGTCTTAGCGGGAGAGTTTACGAGCAGTACTTC. Amino acid sequence: CASSLSGRVYEQYF.